The rows below give T cell receptor beta chains drawn from one sample of a study of blood T cells in healthy people across ages. TCRdb itself ran the 5' RACE reads through MiXCR, one entry per CDR3 protein. The sample yields 710,000 or so distinct CDR3 sequences, about 20% seen once. The sequencing input was blood. The receptors here all came from a man in his sixties or seventies in good health. The conserved cysteine and the conserved F or W are not part of the CDR3 here. Fields, in order: J gene, V gene, CDR3 protein.

TRBJ1-1 | TRBV20-1 | SARDFRGSMNTEAF
TRBJ2-1 | TRBV12-3/TRBV12-4 | ASSSGQGDEQF
TRBJ1-2 | TRBV12-3/TRBV12-4 | ASSLRTGEYT
TRBJ2-1 | TRBV12-3/TRBV12-4 | ASSQGGLAAYNEQF
TRBJ2-3 | TRBV10-3 | AISAREEGGDTQY
TRBJ1-2 | TRBV2 | ASSEIQGNGYT
TRBJ2-1 | TRBV7-9 | ASSFLRGTSLNEQF
TRBJ2-7 | TRBV28 | ASSPSQVPYEQY
TRBJ1-4 | TRBV12-3/TRBV12-4 | ASSSDPLGEKLF
TRBJ1-2 | TRBV6-5 | ASSYMGIYGYT
TRBJ2-1 | TRBV6-5 | ASSRSMGKSSYNEQF
TRBJ1-5 | TRBV9 | ASSPRDGVRLPLYSNQPQH
TRBJ2-3 | TRBV6-6 | ASTRSGGGTDTQY
TRBJ2-2 | TRBV20-1 | SAPTTTDSAGELF
TRBJ2-1 | TRBV12-5 | ASGRDSTYNEQF
TRBJ2-1 | TRBV30 | AWSLDRYEQF
TRBJ2-7 | TRBV20-1 | SARDLGTGNQY
TRBJ2-5 | TRBV29-1 | SVDTQETQY
TRBJ2-3 | TRBV6-5 | ASSYEAGISDTQY
TRBJ2-2 | TRBV12-3/TRBV12-4 | ASRSYRITGELF
TRBJ2-3 | TRBV27 | ASSSGLPTDTQY
TRBJ2-7 | TRBV18 | ASSPMGGVGEQY
TRBJ1-4 | TRBV29-1 | SVETGIEKLF
TRBJ2-1 | TRBV20-1 | SAPLKDEQF
TRBJ2-3 | TRBV4-1 | ASSQAGERLISTDTQY